The next 26 T cell receptor beta chains were all read from a single sample in a study of T cell responses to AZD1222 COVID-19 vaccine. Clones were sequenced by immunoSEQ multiplex PCR, and TCRdb holds only the in-frame ones, with some missing. Among approximately 110,000 clones listed, about 85% were seen once. Sequenced material: peripheral blood, taken 28 days after the second AZD1222 dose. All receptors derive from an adult who received the AZD1222 COVID-19 vaccine.

This rearrangement joins TRBV28 to TRBJ2-7; D gene unclear. Trimming shortened V by 6 bases and J by 7 bases, and 25 bases separated the two germline ends. Germline lookup yields CDR1 MDHEN and CDR2 SYDVKM. CDR3 size: 16 residues. Here the CDR3 DNA reads TGTGCCAGCAGCGACCAGGTGCACAACCCCTTTGGGGAGCAGTACTTC. Translating it yields CASSDQVHNPFGEQYF.

The sample holds one count of this clone. The chain has TRBV6-5 and TRBJ1-2; the D gene is possibly TRBD1 (5 bases). V shed 2 bases and J shed 0 bases, with 10 bases lying between them. Germline V gives CDR1 MNHEY, CDR2 SVGAGI. The CDR3 sequence is 15 residues long. In nucleotides, the CDR3 is TGTGCCAGCAGTTACAGGGGTCTACCTAACTATGGCTACACCTTC. It translates to CASSYRGLPNYGYTF.

The chain links TRBV7-2 to TRBJ1-6; unclear D gene. This CDR3 is 14 amino acids long. V lost 2 bases, J lost 1 base, and 3 bases lay in between. Germline V gene sequence: CDR1 SGHTA, CDR2 FQGNSA. Written as DNA, the CDR3 is TGTGCCAGCAGCTTACAGTCCTATAATTCACCCCTCCACTTT. It is translated as CASSLQSYNSPLHF.

This rearrangement joins TRBV18 to TRBJ2-7, with D unresolved. This CDR3 has 14 amino acids. Trimming removed 0 bases at V and 0 bases at J, with 6 bases between. CDR1 is KGHSH and CDR2 is LQKENI in the germline V gene. CDR3 residues: CASSPPDNSYEQYF. The CDR3 nucleotides read TGTGCCAGCTCACCACCCGACAACTCCTACGAGCAGTACTTC.

This chain joins TRBV19 and TRBJ1-6; possible D gene TRBD1, 5 bases. The CDR3 is made up of 12 amino acids. V was shortened by 1 base and J by 16 bases, with 11 bases between the two germline ends. Germline-derived CDR1 and CDR2 are LNHDA and SQIVND (reference sequence). CDR3 residues: CASSIVDSVLHF. CDR3 in DNA: TGTGCCAGTAGTATAGTCGACAGCGTTCTCCACTTT.

The chain carries TRBV4-2 and TRBJ2-7, with 8 bases aligning to TRBD2. Germline V gene data show CDR1 as LGHNA and CDR2 as YNFKEQ. CDR3 length equals 15 residues. V lost 1 base, J lost 0 bases, and 2 bases stayed unmatched. The DNA of the CDR3 is TGTGCCAGCAGCCAAGGCGGGAGGCTCTCCTACGAGCAGTACTTC. Translated, it gives CASSQGGRLSYEQYF.

This clone was seen a single time. This rearrangement joins TRBV3-1 (or the pseudogene TRBV3-2) to TRBJ1-4; no definite D call. The V and J ends lost 1 base and 8 bases respectively, with 8 bases between them. The CDR3 has 13 residues. Germline CDR1 LGHDT, CDR2 YNNKEL (reference sequence). CDR3 region: CASSQGWNEKLFF. The CDR3 region has the DNA TGTGCCAGCAGCCAAGGGTGGAACGAAAAACTGTTTTTT.

This chain joins TRBV6-1 and TRBJ2-4; 7 bases fit TRBD2. V lost 4 bases to trimming and J lost 0 bases; unmatched junction nucleotides: 15. This CDR3 has 19 residues. The germline V gene has CDR1 MNHNS and CDR2 SASEGT. CDR3 loop: CASSVRGENQNVAKNIQYF. The CDR3 region has the DNA TGTGCCAGCAGTGTCCGGGGGGAAAACCAAAACGTAGCCAAAAACATTCAGTACTTC.

V gene TRBV12-3 or TRBV12-4 combines with J gene TRBJ1-1; 8 positions agree with TRBD1. Trimming removed 6 bases from V and 12 bases from J; junction bases left unmatched: 9. The CDR3 loop spans 12 amino acids. The CDR3 nucleotides are TGTGCCAGCAGATCGTCGGACAGGGAAACTTTCTTT. It codes for CASRSSDRETFF.

CDR3 in amino acids: CASRPQWLAGVLREQFF. As DNA, the CDR3 is TGTGCCAGCAGACCCCAGTGGCTAGCGGGAGTATTGCGGGAGCAGTTCTTC. This chain joins TRBV27 and TRBJ2-1, with TRBD2 identical over 10 bases. The CDR3 loop spans 17 amino acids. Germline loops: CDR1 MNHEY, CDR2 SMNVEV (reference sequence). The V segment lost 6 bases and the J segment 10 bases; nucleotides outside the gene matches: 18.

The V and J genes are TRBV6-5 and TRBJ2-1; 11 bases agree with TRBD2. The CDR3 has 15 amino acids. The J segment lost 5 bases and the V segment lost 4 bases, leaving 4 bases of the junction unmatched. Germline V gene lookup returns CDR1 MNHEY and CDR2 SVGAGI. The CDR3 DNA is TGTGCCAGCAGTTCCATAGCGGGAGGGGACAATGAGCAGTTCTTC. This codes for CASSSIAGGDNEQFF.

This chain connects TRBV4-1 to TRBJ2-3; the D is unclear. Trimming took 4 bases from V and 3 from J, leaving 14 bases between them. This CDR3 spans 15 amino acids. The germline V gene encodes CDR1 MGHRA and CDR2 YSYEKL. The CDR3: CASSRIGQSTDTQYF. In nucleotides, the CDR3 is TGCGCCAGCAGCCGGATAGGGCAAAGTACAGATACGCAGTATTTT.

The rearrangement uses TRBV27 and TRBJ2-7; 8 bases are shared with TRBD2. Germline trimming cut 2 bases from V and 4 bases from J; bases unmatched to any gene: 1. CDR1 and CDR2 from the germline V gene are MNHEY and SMNVEV (reference sequence). This CDR3 has 13 amino acids. This CDR3 reads CASSLTSGYEQYF. The DNA for the CDR3 is TGTGCCAGCAGTTTAACTAGCGGTTACGAGCAGTACTTC.

This clone was observed once. The chain combines TRBV29-1 with TRBJ2-1, with D hard to call. Per the germline V gene, CDR1 is SQVTM and CDR2 is ANQGSEA. Deletions cut 2 bases from V and 0 bases from J, with 14 bases between. The CDR3 spans 16 residues. This chain's CDR3 is CSVESPSRSSYNEQFF. The DNA of the CDR3 is TGCAGCGTTGAATCTCCGAGCCGGAGCTCCTACAATGAGCAGTTCTTC.

The V and J genes are TRBV7-3 and TRBJ2-1; TRBD2 aligns across 12 bases. Germline loops: CDR1 SGHTA, CDR2 FQGTGA. With 2 bases clipped from V and 6 bases from J, the junction kept 8 bases outside the gene matches. The CDR3 runs to 17 residues. The DNA of the CDR3 is TGTGCCAGCAGCTTATCAGGCCTAGCGGGAGGGGCCAATGAGCAGTTCTTC. This translates into CASSLSGLAGGANEQFF.

The chain combines TRBV7-3 with TRBJ2-1; D possibly matches TRBD1 or TRBD2 (5 bases each). Trimming removed 4 bases from V and 5 bases from J, with 9 bases in between. The CDR3 sequence is 13 residues long. Germline loops: CDR1 SGHTA, CDR2 FQGTGA. The CDR3 here is CASSSGPHNEQFF. The CDR3 DNA sequence: TGTGCCAGCAGCTCGGGGCCACACAATGAGCAGTTCTTC.

The chain joins TRBV19 to TRBJ1-5; the match to TRBD1 covers 9 bases. The germline CDR1 and CDR2 sequences are LNHDA and SQIVND (reference sequence). CDR3 length equals 14 residues. The J segment lost 4 bases and the V segment lost 10 bases, leaving 8 bases of the junction unmatched. In nucleotides, the CDR3 is TGTGCCATCAAGGACAGGGGTGAAAATCAGCCCCAGCATTTT. Translated, it gives CAIKDRGENQPQHF.

This clone is a singleton in its sample. The rearrangement links TRBV2 to TRBJ2-1; TRBD2 matches 9 bases. Germline-derived CDR1 and CDR2 are SNHLY and FYNNEI. This CDR3 is built from 14 residues. V was clipped by 5 bases and J by 7 bases; unmatched bases: 6. CDR3 DNA sequence: TGTGCCAGCAGTATACTAGCGGGCAGAAATGAGCAGTTCTTC. Amino acid sequence: CASSILAGRNEQFF. Full variable domain (remainder filled in from reference TRBV2 and TRBJ2-1): EPEVTQTPSHQVTQMGQEVILRCVPISNHLYFYWYRQILGQKVEFLVSFYNNEISEKSEIFDDQFSVERPDGSNFTLKIRSTKLEDSAMYFCASSILAGRNEQFFGPGTRLTVL.

J is TRBJ2-2 and V is TRBV2; 9 bases line up with TRBD2. CDR1 is SNHLY and CDR2 is FYNNEI in the germline V gene. V lost 6 bases and J lost 8; bases outside the gene matches: 10. The CDR3 is 15 residues long. The CDR3 is CASSLSSGMYGELFF. Here the CDR3 DNA reads TGTGCCAGCAGCCTATCTAGCGGGATGTATGGGGAGCTGTTTTTT.

This chain links TRBV18 with TRBJ1-6; no reliable D call. This CDR3 comprises 18 residues. Between the trimmed V and J ends, which lost 3 bases and 0 bases, there was a span of 15 bases. Germline CDR1 KGHSH, CDR2 LQKENI. CDR3 nucleotides: TGTGCCAGCTCACCCACCTTGCGGATTAGCTCCTATAATTCACCCCTCCACTTT. Its protein is CASSPTLRISSYNSPLHF.

The rearrangement joins TRBV4-2 to TRBJ1-1; no firm D call. Germline values: CDR1 LGHNA, CDR2 YNFKEQ. Trimming left V 0 bases short and J 3 bases short, with 17 bases between. The CDR3 runs to 17 residues. The CDR3 DNA reads as TGTGCCAGCAGCCAAGATCCCCGGGTGGATTGGTACACTGAAGCTTTCTTT. Translated, it gives CASSQDPRVDWYTEAFF.

J is TRBJ2-7 and V is TRBV28; 9 bases align to TRBD1. The junction had 11 bases not matched to a gene; V was cut back by 4 bases and J by 4 bases. The V gene's germline CDR1 is MDHEN and CDR2 SYDVKM. This CDR3 spans 16 amino acids. The DNA of the CDR3 is TGTGCCAGCAGTTCGAGACAGGGGGTAAGCTGGTACGAGCAGTACTTC. Encoded protein: CASSSRQGVSWYEQYF.

The V gene is TRBV18, the J gene TRBJ1-2, with TRBD1 identical over 12 bases. The CDR3 has 18 amino acids. After removal of 2 bases from V and 4 bases from J, the junction contained 11 bases not matched to a gene. Germline V lookup: CDR1 KGHSH, CDR2 LQKENI. The CDR3 is CASSPAWDRGRVSYGYTF. In DNA, the CDR3 is TGTGCCAGCTCACCAGCATGGGACAGGGGGCGAGTAAGCTATGGCTACACCTTC.

CDR3 region: CASSHQGAGFETQYF. The CDR3 coding sequence is TGTGCCAGCAGCCACCAGGGGGCGGGTTTTGAGACCCAGTACTTC. J is TRBJ2-5 and V is TRBV7-9; 8 bases align to TRBD1. V gave up 5 bases and J gave up 5 bases; unmatched junction bases: 10. CDR3 length: 15 amino acids. Germline V CDR1 and CDR2: SEHNR, FQNEAQ (reference sequence).

Concerning this clone itself: The sample holds other DNA sequences that translate to the same CDR3. The CDR3 spells CASSQDSYEQYF. CDR3 in DNA: TGTGCCAGCAGCCAAGACAGCTACGAGCAGTACTTC. The V and J genes are TRBV3-1 (or the pseudogene TRBV3-2) and TRBJ2-7, with D unresolved. Trimming cost V 0 bases and J 3 bases, with 3 bases left between them. There are 12 residues in the CDR3. Per germline, CDR1 LGHDT and CDR2 YNNKEL (reference sequence).

The chain recombines TRBV15 with TRBJ2-1, with 8 bases fitting TRBD2. The ends lost 2 bases at V and 4 bases at J; junction bases unmatched: 13. CDR1 and CDR2 (germline): LNHNV, YYDKDF (reference sequence). The CDR3 spans 18 residues. CDR3 loop: CATSRSLAGTGLYNEQFF. CDR3 sequence (DNA): TGTGCCACCAGCAGAAGTTTAGCGGGGACGGGACTTTACAATGAGCAGTTCTTC.